Following are 32 T cell receptor beta chains from one sample sequenced in a study of blood T cell repertoires in COVID-19. Sequencing used immunoSEQ multiplex PCR; TCRdb keeps in-frame clones, though not all of them. The sample has some 76,000 clones; roughly 87% are singletons. Material for sequencing was peripheral blood. All receptors come from a woman aged 18-30 years with acute or convalescent COVID-19.

This chain connects TRBV14 to TRBJ2-3; 8 nucleotides line up with TRBD1. The CDR3 is 13 amino acids. V shed 6 bases, J shed 6 bases, and the junction held 5 bases outside the gene matches. Germline V CDR1 and CDR2: SGHDN, FVKESK. This CDR3 is CASRDRGRDTQYF. Here the CDR3 DNA reads TGTGCCAGCAGAGACAGGGGCCGGGATACGCAGTATTTT.

The V and J genes are TRBV6-5 and TRBJ1-2; 8 bases align to TRBD1. The CDR3 has 12 amino acids. Looked up from germline, CDR1 is MNHEY and CDR2 is SVGAGI. V trimming: 4 bases; J trimming: 8 bases; junction bases outside the gene matches: 3. CDR3 in amino acids: CASSSTGVGYTF. In nucleotides, the CDR3 is TGTGCCAGCAGTTCGACAGGGGTCGGCTACACCTTC.

The chain employs TRBV7-8 and TRBJ1-2, with 7 bases aligning to TRBD1. The CDR3 has 14 residues. V lost 5 bases to trimming and J lost 4 bases; unmatched junction nucleotides: 7. The germline gives CDR1 SGHVS, CDR2 FQNEAQ. Here the CDR3 DNA reads TGTGCCAGCAGCCCTTCCGGGACAGCCTATGGCTACACCTTC. Protein: CASSPSGTAYGYTF.

This CDR3 reads CASSLDSARDQETQYF. In DNA form, the CDR3 reads TGTGCCAGCAGCTTAGACTCCGCCAGGGACCAAGAGACCCAGTACTTC. V gene TRBV7-9 combines with J gene TRBJ2-5; tentatively, D is TRBD1 (5 bases). Germline V gene lookup returns CDR1 SEHNR and CDR2 FQNEAQ (reference sequence). The CDR3 contains 16 residues. V was pared by 1 base and J by 0 bases, with 12 bases between.

The chain employs TRBV20-1 and TRBJ1-5; TRBD1 matches at 7 bases. In germline, CDR1 is DFQATT, CDR2 SNEGSKA (reference sequence). The CDR3 extends over 14 amino acids. The ends lost 3 bases at V and 3 bases at J; junction bases unmatched: 5. The CDR3 is CSASPQGDNQPQHF. Written as DNA, the CDR3 is TGCAGTGCTAGTCCTCAGGGGGACAATCAGCCCCAGCATTTT.

The rearrangement joins TRBV23-1 to TRBJ1-2; D might be TRBD1 (5 bases). TRBV23-1 is marked as an open reading frame, function uncertain. The CDR3 is 15 residues long. Trimming removed 4 bases at V and 6 bases at J, with 18 bases between. DNA of the CDR3: TGCGCCAGCAGTCTTACACGAGACAGTGCACATGGCTACACCTTC. This translates into CASSLTRDSAHGYTF.

This chain uses TRBV30 with TRBJ2-1; D may be TRBD2 (6 bases). Germline values: CDR1 GTSNPN, CDR2 SVGIG (reference sequence). The CDR3 consists of 13 residues. Trimming pared 2 bases from V and 5 bases from J, leaving 10 bases between. CDR3 sequence: CAWSWGVNNEQFF. DNA of the CDR3: TGTGCCTGGAGTTGGGGGGTCAACAATGAGCAGTTCTTC.

The chain couples TRBV29-1 to TRBJ2-1; no definite D call. The CDR3 has 14 amino acids. CDR1 SQVTM and CDR2 ANQGSEA come from the germline V gene. Trimming pared 2 bases from V and 0 bases from J, leaving 8 bases between. Written as DNA, the CDR3 is TGCAGCGTTGAAATCGGCGGCTCCTACAATGAGCAGTTCTTC. Its protein is CSVEIGGSYNEQFF.

This sequence joins TRBV19 and TRBJ1-5, with D uncertain. Trimming took 3 bases from V and 5 from J, leaving 5 bases between them. Per the germline V gene, CDR1 is LNHDA and CDR2 is SQIVND (reference sequence). The CDR3 runs 12 residues. The CDR3 DNA reads as TGTGCCAGTAGTATCAGCGATCAGCCCCAGCATTTT. This sequence encodes CASSISDQPQHF.

The J gene is TRBJ1-2, the V gene TRBV3-1 (or the pseudogene TRBV3-2); possibly TRBD1 for D (6 bases). The germline V gene encodes CDR1 LGHDT and CDR2 YNNKEL (reference sequence). V shed 1 base and J shed 4 bases, with 22 bases lying between them. This CDR3 contains 18 residues. The DNA of the CDR3 is TGTGCCAGCAGCCAAGGATCCCACAGATACGCACAGGGCTATGGCTACACCTTC. Its protein is CASSQGSHRYAQGYGYTF.

The CDR3 DNA is TGTGCCAGTGGTGGACAGGGCCATTCACCCCTCCACTTT. Protein product: CASGGQGHSPLHF. The chain employs TRBV19 and TRBJ1-6, with TRBD1 matching 8 bases. This CDR3 is built from 13 residues. The V and J ends lost 8 bases and 8 bases, in that order; junction bases with no gene match: 5. Germline assignment: CDR1 LNHDA and CDR2 SQIVND (reference sequence).

The sample holds one count of this clone. The chain carries TRBV7-2 and TRBJ2-1; D possibly corresponds to TRBD1 (6 bases). V lost 5 bases and J 5 bases, leaving 13 bases between the germline ends. The CDR3 consists of 14 residues. The V gene's germline CDR1 is SGHTA and CDR2 FQGNSA. CDR3 region: CASSPRTGNNEQFF. CDR3 in DNA: TGTGCCAGCAGCCCCAGAACAGGGAACAATGAGCAGTTCTTC.

This chain connects TRBV3-1 (or the pseudogene TRBV3-2) to TRBJ2-7; D may be TRBD1 (5 bases). Germline V gives CDR1 LGHDT, CDR2 YNNKEL (reference sequence). Between the trimmed V and J ends, which lost 1 base and 2 bases, there was a span of 12 bases. The CDR3 runs 15 residues. The CDR3 DNA sequence: TGTGCCAGCAGCCAAGGGACATCCTTACCCTACGAGCAGTACTTC. It is translated as CASSQGTSLPYEQYF.

V and J are TRBV6-6 and TRBJ1-2; D gene ambiguous. Trimming took off 6 bases at V and 0 bases at J, with 14 bases between the two ends. The CDR3 loop spans 15 amino acids. In germline, CDR1 is MNHNY, CDR2 SVGAGI (reference sequence). CDR3 residues: CASSPRRRANYGYTF. CDR3 DNA: TGTGCCAGCAGCCCGCGTCGAAGAGCTAACTATGGCTACACCTTC.

This chain joins TRBV15 and TRBJ2-7; weak D call: TRBD2 (6 bases). From germline, CDR1 is LNHNV and CDR2 YYDKDF (reference sequence). V was clipped by 1 base and J by 5 bases, with 9 bases between them. The CDR3 totals 13 residues. Here the CDR3 reads CATSRGGEDEQYF. The CDR3 region has the DNA TGTGCCACCAGCAGAGGGGGGGAGGACGAGCAGTACTTC.

This clone was observed a single time. The chain employs TRBV7-2 and TRBJ2-1; 11 bases fit TRBD2. Losses at the gene ends were 4 bases for V and 4 bases for J; bases not matched to a gene: 6. There are 16 residues in the CDR3. Germline CDR1 and CDR2: SGHTA and FQGNSA. The CDR3: CASSSSSGGKYNEQFF. CDR3 DNA: TGTGCCAGCAGCTCTTCTAGCGGGGGGAAGTACAATGAGCAGTTCTTC.

V is TRBV5-1 and J is TRBJ1-1; D is uncertain. Germline V gene data show CDR1 as SGHRS and CDR2 as YFSETQ. The CDR3 has 13 residues. V gave up 4 bases and J gave up 6 bases, with 13 bases separating them. CDR3 DNA sequence: TGCGCCAGCAGCCCGTCAGCTAGCTCTGAAGCTTTCTTT. Its translation is CASSPSASSEAFF. Full variable domain (missing parts from reference TRBV5-1 and TRBJ1-1): KAGVTQTPRYLIKTRGQQVTLSCSPISGHRSVSWYQQTPGQGLQFLFEYFSETQRNKGNFPGRFSGRQFSNSRSEMNVSTLELGDSALYLCASSPSASSEAFFGQGTRLTVV.

The V and J genes are TRBV6-2 or TRBV6-3 and TRBJ1-5, with a weak D call TRBD1 (6 bases). V lost 0 bases to trimming and J lost 1 base, with 16 bases between them. CDR3 length: 18 residues. Germline V lookup: CDR1 MNHEY, CDR2 SVGEGT. The CDR3 DNA sequence: TGTGCCAGCAGTTACTCCTTGGACAGAGGATACAGCAATCAGCCCCAGCATTTT. As protein: CASSYSLDRGYSNQPQHF.

This chain connects TRBV6-5 to TRBJ1-1; 9 bases are shared with TRBD1. The CDR3 runs to 15 residues. The trim removed 6 bases at V and 2 bases at J, leaving 7 bases unmatched. Germline V gene lookup returns CDR1 MNHEY and CDR2 SVGAGI. The CDR3 DNA is TGTGCCAGCAGCGCTCACAGGGGGCAAAACACTGAAGCTTTCTTT. Its translation is CASSAHRGQNTEAFF.

The chain is built from TRBV6-5 and TRBJ2-1, with 9 bases identical to TRBD1. The CDR3 spans 14 residues. The germline CDR1 and CDR2 sequences are MNHEY and SVGAGI. V was pared by 8 bases and J by 5 bases, with 7 bases of the junction left unmatched. CDR3 in amino acids: CASLDRGVNNEQFF. In nucleotides, the CDR3 is TGTGCCAGCCTCGACAGGGGGGTTAACAATGAGCAGTTCTTC.

V usage is TRBV15 and J usage is TRBJ1-2, with TRBD1 as a possible D gene (5 bases). Germline V CDR1 and CDR2: LNHNV, YYDKDF (reference sequence). The V end was cut by 2 bases, the J end by 8 bases, with 18 bases between. This CDR3 is 15 amino acids long. The CDR3 DNA sequence: TGTGCCACCAGCAGATTGGAAACAGGAACGCAGGGCTACACCTTC. It is translated as CATSRLETGTQGYTF.

This chain uses TRBV5-1 with TRBJ1-5, with no clear D. Germline CDR1 reads SGHRS; CDR2 reads YFSETQ. The CDR3 has 15 amino acids. With 0 bases removed from V and 3 bases from J, the gap between germline ends came to 10 bases. The CDR3 spells CASSLDNSHNQPQHF. CDR3 nucleotide sequence: TGCGCCAGCAGCTTGGACAATTCCCACAATCAGCCCCAGCATTTT.

The chain carries TRBV6-4 and TRBJ1-1; tentative D call: TRBD1 (5 bases). CDR3 length equals 13 residues. The V end lost 6 bases, the J end lost 1 base, and 9 bases lay between the germline ends. Looked up from germline, CDR1 is MRHNA and CDR2 is SNTAGT. CDR3 sequence: CASSRTGNTEAFF. The CDR3 DNA reads as TGTGCCAGCAGCCGTACAGGGAACACTGAAGCTTTCTTT.

This clone turned up a few times. The CDR3 sequence is CASSYLVSGGRTGKQYF. The DNA for the CDR3 is TGTGCCAGCAGCTACCTCGTTTCGGGAGGCCGAACTGGAAAGCAGTACTTC. This chain joins TRBV27 and TRBJ2-7, with 7 bases that match TRBD2. The V segment lost 6 bases and the J segment 8 bases; nucleotides outside the gene matches: 22. Per the germline V gene, CDR1 is MNHEY and CDR2 is SMNVEV (reference sequence). This CDR3 comprises 17 residues.

The V gene is TRBV28, the J gene TRBJ2-5, with 9 positions matching TRBD2. CDR1 MDHEN and CDR2 SYDVKM come from the germline V gene. This CDR3 has 15 residues. V was pared by 7 bases and J by 6 bases, with 12 bases of the junction left unmatched. In nucleotides, the CDR3 is TGTGCCAGCATCTATAGCGGGGGCGGTAGAAAGACCCAGTACTTC. This translates into CASIYSGGGRKTQYF.

The rearrangement uses TRBV5-4 and TRBJ1-1; the match to TRBD1 covers 8 bases. The CDR3 sequence is 14 residues long. The ends lost 3 bases at V and 4 bases at J; junction bases unmatched: 5. Per the germline V gene, CDR1 is SGHNT and CDR2 is YYREEE (reference sequence). CDR3: CASSSGQAPTEAFF. The CDR3 nucleotides read TGTGCCAGCAGCTCGGGACAGGCCCCCACTGAAGCTTTCTTT.

V gene TRBV7-9 combines with J gene TRBJ2-3; TRBD1 matches 8 bases. CDR1 is SEHNR and CDR2 is FQNEAQ in the germline V gene (reference sequence). This CDR3 contains 15 residues. V gave up 5 bases and J gave up 5 bases; unmatched junction bases: 9. CDR3 in DNA: TGTGCCAGCAGCCATGGACAGGGACAAGAAGATACGCAGTATTTT. Its translation: CASSHGQGQEDTQYF. The full variable domain, with the rest looked up from reference TRBV7-9 and TRBJ2-3, is DTGVSQNPRHKITKRGQNVTFRCDPISEHNRLYWYRQTLGQGPEFLTYFQNEAQLEKSRLLSDRFSAERPKGSFSTLEIQRTEQGDSAMYLCASSHGQGQEDTQYFGPGTRLTVL.

The rearrangement joins TRBV5-8 to TRBJ2-4; D is perhaps TRBD2 (6 bases). Germline lookup yields CDR1 SGHTS and CDR2 YDEGEE. The CDR3 spans 14 residues. V lost 4 bases and J lost 5, with 13 bases in between. CDR3 nucleotides: TGTGCCAGCAGCCCCCCTTGGGGGGAAAACATTCAGTACTTC. Translation: CASSPPWGENIQYF.

J is TRBJ2-6 and V is TRBV6-1, with D perhaps TRBD2 (6 bases). Trimming took 2 bases from V and 2 from J, leaving 13 bases between them. CDR3 length equals 17 residues. The germline CDR1 and CDR2 sequences are MNHNS and SASEGT. As DNA, the CDR3 is TGTGCCAGCAGTGAAACGTTTCGCGGGGCTGGGGCCAACGTCCTGACTTTC. It yields the protein CASSETFRGAGANVLTF.

V is TRBV3-1 (or the pseudogene TRBV3-2) and J is TRBJ2-7, with D hard to call. Germline V gene sequence: CDR1 LGHDT, CDR2 YNNKEL (reference sequence). The CDR3 sequence is 15 residues long. Trimming cost V 3 bases and J 2 bases, with 14 bases left between them. The CDR3 coding sequence is TGTGCCAGCAGCCATGATAGTTCGAGGACCTACGAGCAGTACTTC. Protein sequence: CASSHDSSRTYEQYF.

The V call is TRBV9, the J call TRBJ2-1; D not certain. V was trimmed by 0 bases and J by 5 bases, leaving 9 bases between them. This CDR3 is built from 14 residues. Germline V CDR1 and CDR2: SGDLS, YYNGEE. Here the CDR3 reads CASSVGLRNNEQFF. CDR3 sequence (DNA): TGTGCCAGCAGCGTAGGTCTCAGGAACAATGAGCAGTTCTTC.

This clone was picked up one time. This rearrangement joins TRBV12-3 or TRBV12-4 to TRBJ1-1; possibly TRBD1 for D (5 bases). The CDR3 loop spans 13 amino acids. V lost 3 bases and J 1 base, leaving 6 bases between the germline ends. This chain's CDR3 is CASSFTGNTEAFF. The CDR3 coding sequence is TGTGCCAGCAGTTTTACAGGGAACACTGAAGCTTTCTTT.